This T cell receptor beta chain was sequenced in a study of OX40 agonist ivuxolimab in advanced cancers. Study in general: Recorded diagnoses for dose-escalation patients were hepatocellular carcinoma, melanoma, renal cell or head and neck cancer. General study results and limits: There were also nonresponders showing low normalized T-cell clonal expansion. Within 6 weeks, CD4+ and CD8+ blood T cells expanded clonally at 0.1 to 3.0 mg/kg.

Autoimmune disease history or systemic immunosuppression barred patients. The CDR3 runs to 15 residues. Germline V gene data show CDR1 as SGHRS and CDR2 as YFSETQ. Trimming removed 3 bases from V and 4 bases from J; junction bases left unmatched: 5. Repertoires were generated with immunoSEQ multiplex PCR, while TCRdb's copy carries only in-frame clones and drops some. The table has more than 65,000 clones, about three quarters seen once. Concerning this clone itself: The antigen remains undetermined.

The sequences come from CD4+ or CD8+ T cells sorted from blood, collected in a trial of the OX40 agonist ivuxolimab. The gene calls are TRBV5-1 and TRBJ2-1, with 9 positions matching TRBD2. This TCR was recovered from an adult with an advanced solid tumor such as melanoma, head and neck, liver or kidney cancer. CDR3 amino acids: CASSSMTSGYNEQFF. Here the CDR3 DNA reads TGCGCCAGCAGCTCGATGACTAGCGGATACAATGAGCAGTTCTTC.